Listed below are T cell receptor beta chains from one sample, sequenced in a study of blood T cell repertoires in COVID-19. TCRdb keeps only in-frame clones here, not all; method: immunoSEQ multiplex PCR. The sample consists of about 190,000 clones, about 77% of them appearing once. Sequences were obtained from peripheral blood. All receptors come from a woman older than 75 with active or convalescent COVID-19. The CDR3 runs from the conserved cysteine through the conserved F or W. The D gene is left open where the match is weak. Expanded clones get a size class; other rows say once, few or many, or leave the size out.

v_gene	abundance	d_gene	j_gene	CDR3aa	CDR3nt
TRBV10-3	NA	TRBD1	TRBJ1-2	CAISESRTDRAGGTF	TGTGCCATCAGTGAGTCCCGAACCGACAGGGCCGGGGGCACCTTC
TRBV5-1	few	TRBD2	TRBJ2-1	CASSSMAGGRYNEQFF	TGCGCCAGCAGCTCGATGGCGGGGGGTCGCTACAATGAGCAGTTCTTC
TRBV9	NA	NA	TRBJ2-7	CASSTGGGSYEQYF	TGTGCCAGCAGTACTGGGGGAGGCTCCTACGAGCAGTACTTC
TRBV30	NA	NA	TRBJ2-1	CAWGSSYNEQFF	TGTGCCTGGGGTAGCTCCTACAATGAGCAGTTCTTC
TRBV28	once	NA	TRBJ1-5	CASSSQREQPQHF	TGTGCCAGCAGCTCCCAGCGGGAACAGCCCCAGCATTTT
TRBV7-2	NA	NA	TRBJ1-3	CASSLGALGLNTIYF	TGTGCCAGCAGCTTAGGGGCCTTAGGTTTGAACACCATATATTTT
TRBV7-7	few	TRBD1	TRBJ2-5	CASSLGTAQETQYF	TGTGCCAGCAGCCTGGGGACAGCCCAAGAGACCCAGTACTTC
TRBV19	once	NA	TRBJ2-1	CASSHKGDSYNEQFF	TGTGCCAGTAGTCATAAAGGGGATTCCTACAATGAGCAGTTCTTC
TRBV20-1	NA	TRBD2	TRBJ2-1	CSASLGLAGRNEQFF	TGCAGTGCTAGTCTAGGACTAGCGGGCCGAAATGAGCAGTTCTTC
TRBV2	NA	TRBD1	TRBJ2-7	CASKPGTASSYEQYF	TGTGCCAGCAAACCAGGGACAGCGTCTTCCTACGAGCAGTACTTC
TRBV5-4	once	NA	TRBJ2-5	CASSSSKGGEETQYF	TGTGCCAGCAGCTCCTCCAAAGGGGGGGAAGAGACCCAGTACTTC
TRBV9	few	NA	TRBJ1-3	CASSVGGHGNTIYF	TGTGCCAGCAGCGTAGGAGGGCACGGAAACACCATATATTTT
TRBV11-3	NA	NA	TRBJ1-1	CASSAPGGTEAFF	TGTGCCAGCAGCGCCCCGGGGGGTACTGAAGCTTTCTTT
TRBV3-1/TRBV3-2	NA	NA	TRBJ2-1	CASSQDRWAPGQFF	TGTGCCAGCAGCCAAGATAGGTGGGCGCCCGGGCAGTTCTTC
TRBV3-1/TRBV3-2	NA	NA	TRBJ2-5	CASRIRGGETQYF	TGTGCCAGCAGAATTAGGGGTGGAGAGACCCAGTACTTC
TRBV28	NA	TRBD1	TRBJ1-1	CASSLSGTGWSAEAFF	TGTGCCAGCAGTTTATCCGGGACAGGTTGGTCCGCTGAAGCTTTCTTT
TRBV6-6	NA	TRBD1	TRBJ1-2	CASSRRTMTGVANYGYTF	TGTGCCAGCAGTCGACGAACCATGACAGGGGTCGCTAACTATGGCTACACCTTC
TRBV28	once	TRBD1	TRBJ1-2	CASSTPGTGVRGYTF	TGTGCCAGCAGTACCCCCGGGACAGGGGTTAGAGGCTACACCTTC
TRBV7-2	NA	TRBD1	TRBJ2-1	CASSSQPGQRYNEQFF	TGTGCCAGCAGCTCCCAACCGGGACAGAGATACAATGAGCAGTTCTTC
TRBV7-3	NA	TRBD1	TRBJ2-5	CASSPTGKRETQYF	TGTGCCAGCAGCCCGACAGGGAAGCGGGAGACCCAGTACTTC
TRBV2	NA	NA	TRBJ2-2	CASGGTGELFF	TGTGCCAGCGGAGGCACCGGGGAGCTGTTTTTT
TRBV4-2	NA	NA	TRBJ2-5	CASSHLPGGEETQYF	TGTGCCAGCAGCCACCTTCCGGGGGGCGAAGAGACCCAGTACTTC
TRBV28	NA	NA	TRBJ1-5	CASRIIGQGSQPQHF	TGTGCCAGCAGAATAATCGGGCAGGGGTCTCAGCCCCAGCATTTT
TRBV28	NA	TRBD1	TRBJ1-2	CASSSGTGAYGYTF	TGTGCCAGCAGCTCCGGGACAGGGGCCTATGGCTACACCTTC
TRBV7-8	NA	NA	TRBJ1-3	CASSLGGWANSGNTIYF	TGTGCCAGCAGCTTAGGCGGGTGGGCAAACTCTGGAAACACCATATATTTT
TRBV6-6	many	NA	TRBJ2-1	CASSYSFGQGDEQFF	TGTGCCAGCAGTTACTCATTTGGGCAGGGCGATGAGCAGTTCTTC
TRBV5-1	NA	TRBD1	TRBJ2-2	CASSLTGTGTQGELFF	TGCGCCAGCAGCCTAACAGGGACAGGCACCCAGGGGGAGCTGTTTTTT
TRBV5-1	NA	TRBD1	TRBJ2-3	CASSIGQGVWADTQYF	TGCGCCAGCAGCATAGGACAGGGAGTGTGGGCAGATACGCAGTATTTT
TRBV4-1	NA	NA	TRBJ2-2	CASKDQDFPSPGELFF	TGCGCCAGCAAGGATCAGGACTTCCCCTCCCCCGGGGAGCTGTTTTTT
TRBV19	NA	NA	TRBJ1-2	CASSIGGRKDYGYTF	TGTGCCAGTAGTATAGGGGGCAGAAAAGACTATGGCTACACCTTC
TRBV6-5	NA	TRBD1	TRBJ1-4	CASNLDRGNEKLFF	TGTGCCAGCAATCTGGACAGGGGAAATGAAAAACTGTTTTTT
TRBV6-6	NA	NA	TRBJ2-3	CASSYSTSTDTQYF	TGTGCCAGCAGTTACTCAACTAGCACAGATACGCAGTATTTT
TRBV16	once	NA	TRBJ2-1	CASSQWQGSGSYNEQFF	TGTGCCAGCAGCCAATGGCAGGGATCGGGCTCCTACAATGAGCAGTTCTTC
TRBV19	NA	TRBD1	TRBJ2-1	CASSVPGQGIYEQFF	TGTGCCAGTAGTGTCCCGGGACAGGGGATTTATGAGCAGTTCTTC
TRBV28	NA	NA	TRBJ2-1	CASSEPRGGAYNEQFF	TGTGCCAGCAGCGAACCCCGCGGAGGTGCCTACAATGAGCAGTTCTTC
TRBV7-9	NA	NA	TRBJ1-1	CASSHREDTEAFF	TGTGCCAGCAGCCACCGAGAGGACACTGAAGCTTTCTTT
TRBV5-5	NA	NA	TRBJ1-5	CASSPGPRDQPQHF	TGTGCCAGCAGCCCTGGGCCCAGGGATCAGCCCCAGCATTTT
TRBV29-1	few	NA	TRBJ1-1	CSVRATWRNTEAFF	TGCAGCGTGAGAGCTACTTGGAGGAACACTGAAGCTTTCTTT
TRBV14	NA	NA	TRBJ1-6	CASSQAGTFLPLHF	TGTGCCAGCAGCCAAGCTGGCACCTTCTTACCCCTCCACTTT
TRBV3-1/TRBV3-2	once	TRBD1	TRBJ2-7	CASSQDLGLDREPYEQYF	TGTGCCAGCAGCCAAGATTTAGGGCTGGACAGGGAGCCATACGAGCAGTACTTC
TRBV6-5	NA	NA	TRBJ1-5	CASKLQGDQPQHF	TGTGCCAGTAAGTTACAGGGTGACCAGCCCCAGCATTTT
TRBV5-1	NA	NA	TRBJ2-2	CASSLAHGGAFGGELFF	TGCGCCAGCAGCTTGGCCCATGGGGGGGCTTTCGGCGGGGAGCTGTTTTTT
TRBV7-9	NA	TRBD1	TRBJ1-2	CASSLGGQGAFGGYTF	TGTGCCAGCAGCTTAGGGGGACAGGGGGCGTTTGGTGGCTACACCTTC
TRBV24-1	NA	NA	TRBJ1-4	CATSDRYRSGGLFF	TGTGCCACCAGTGATAGGTATAGGAGCGGGGGACTGTTTTTT
TRBV28	NA	TRBD1	TRBJ2-3	CASSFGTGVSTQYF	TGTGCCAGCAGTTTTGGGACAGGAGTATCGACGCAGTATTTT
TRBV5-4	NA	TRBD1	TRBJ2-1	CASSPRTGYYNEQFF	TGTGCCAGCAGCCCTCGGACAGGGTATTACAATGAGCAGTTCTTC